The present TCR beta chain was sequenced within a study of T cells expressing NK-cell markers. About the study: Among the eight sequenced donors, seven tested HCMV-seropositive and one tested seronegative.

Study results and limitations: These clonotypes, the leaders elsewhere, also led the CD3+CD56-NKG2C+ fraction in several donors.

With regard to this clonotype: What it recognizes is unknown.

Germline lookup yields CDR1 SEHNR and CDR2 FQNEAQ (reference sequence). The CDR3 consists of 13 residues. TCRdb reworked the 5' RACE reads into one entry per CDR3 protein, no DNA. The sample shows 550,000 to 600,000 distinct CDR3 sequences, and roughly 3.6% sits with its ten largest clones. The origin of this receptor is a man younger than 30 in good health. The J gene is TRBJ2-7, the V gene TRBV7-9. Material: blood T cells: a sorted CD56 or NKG2C T cell subset, CD4+ or CD8+ T cells, or bulk PBMC T cells (not recorded which). CDR3 amino acids: CASSFGRYYEQYF.